This T cell receptor beta chain is drawn from a study of human T cells and chemical hapten exposure. The time point here: patch test 1, 2 weeks after DPC sensitization. As for treatment: therapeutic diphenylcyclopropenone sensitization with weekly scalp DPC. In TCRdb, the RACE reads were re-called with MiXCR into one record per CDR3 protein. Of fewer than 100,000 distinct CDR3 sequences listed, approximately 13% are singletons. Sequencing used whole blood, obtained in connection with sensitization to the hapten diphenylcyclopropenone (DPC). The receptor was isolated from a woman aged 40 to 49 with alopecia areata. Some clones in this sample may be carry-over from other donors' samples.

CDR3 in DNA: TGCGCCAGCAGCTTAACAGCGAACACCGGGGAGCTGTTTTTT. This codes for CASSLTANTGELFF. The chain joins TRBV5-1 to TRBJ2-2; D is unclear. The CDR3 extends over 14 amino acids. V shed 2 bases and J shed 0 bases, with 5 bases lying between them. The germline gives CDR1 SGHRS, CDR2 YFSETQ.